Listed below are T cell receptor beta chains from one sample, sequenced in a study of CD8+ T cells in alopecia areata. Clones were read by immunoSEQ multiplex PCR, and TCRdb kept only the in-frame ones, dropping some. The table lists about 180,000 clones, over 55% of them singletons. The starting material was CD4+ T cells sorted from blood, obtained at week 0. The receptors were gathered from a human donor with alopecia areata. CDR3s include the opening cysteine and the closing phenylalanine or tryptophan. D genes are given only for firm matches. The listing skips clone size in some rows; elsewhere it reads once, few, many or a size class.

j_gene | abundance | v_gene | d_gene | CDR3aa | CDR3nt
TRBJ1-2 | NA | TRBV5-1 | NA | CASSSGTADLGSTF | TGCGCCAGCAGTTCCGGGACGGCCGACCTGGGGAGTACCTTC
TRBJ2-5 | NA | TRBV30 | NA | CAWSVGSQETQYF | TGTGCCTGGAGTGTGGGCAGTCAAGAGACCCAGTACTTC
TRBJ1-1 | NA | TRBV30 | NA | CARRQDTEAFF | TGTGCCAGAAGACAGGACACTGAAGCTTTCTTT
TRBJ2-2 | few | TRBV11-2 | NA | CASSPFLAVNTGELFF | TGTGCCAGCAGCCCGTTTTTAGCGGTGAACACCGGGGAGCTGTTTTTT
TRBJ1-2 | NA | TRBV25-1 | TRBD1 | CASSDPGQGALRGYTF | TGTGCCAGCAGTGATCCCGGACAGGGGGCACTACGTGGCTACACCTTC
TRBJ1-2 | NA | TRBV29-1 | NA | CSVEGQRDLGGYTF | TGCAGCGTTGAAGGACAGAGGGACCTGGGGGGCTACACCTTC
TRBJ1-5 | NA | TRBV12-5 | NA | CASGLGQDQPQHF | TGTGCTAGTGGTTTGGGACAGGATCAGCCCCAGCATTTT
TRBJ1-5 | few | TRBV29-1 | TRBD1 | CSVSTGDHNQPQHF | TGCAGCGTTTCGACAGGGGATCACAATCAGCCCCAGCATTTT
TRBJ2-1 | NA | TRBV30 | NA | CAWSVTSGGDSQFF | TGTGCCTGGAGTGTGACCTCCGGGGGGGACAGCCAGTTCTTC
TRBJ1-6 | NA | TRBV30 | NA | CAWSVRTKGVNSPLHF | TGTGCCTGGAGTGTTAGAACTAAGGGAGTCAATTCACCCCTCCACTTT
TRBJ2-7 | NA | TRBV29-1 | TRBD1 | CSVGQLYEQYF | TGCAGCGTGGGACAGCTCTACGAGCAGTACTTC
TRBJ2-7 | NA | TRBV29-1 | TRBD1 | CSVTPGQSYEQYF | TGCAGCGTTACTCCGGGACAGTCCTACGAGCAGTACTTC
TRBJ1-2 | NA | TRBV7-2 | NA | CASSQPYGYTF | TGTGCCAGCAGCCAGCCATATGGCTACACCTTC
TRBJ1-4 | NA | TRBV7-8 | NA | CASSLGGRGEKLFF | TGTGCCAGCAGCTTAGGGGGGCGAGGGGAAAAACTGTTTTTT
TRBJ2-5 | few | TRBV13 | NA | CASSALQETQYF | TGTGCCAGCAGCGCCTTACAAGAGACCCAGTACTTC
TRBJ1-5 | NA | TRBV9 | TRBD1 | CASSPTGLSNQPQHF | TGTGCCAGCAGCCCGACAGGGCTTAGCAATCAGCCCCAGCATTTT
TRBJ2-3 | NA | TRBV9 | NA | CASSVAGSTDTQYF | TGTGCCAGCAGCGTAGCGGGGTCCACAGATACGCAGTATTTT
TRBJ1-2 | NA | TRBV29-1 | NA | CSVEPGLRYGYTF | TGCAGCGTTGAGCCAGGGCTCCGCTATGGCTACACCTTC
TRBJ1-1 | NA | TRBV7-3 | NA | CASSLTRNSEAFF | TGTGCCAGCAGCTTAACCAGGAACAGCGAAGCTTTCTTT
TRBJ1-6 | few | TRBV30 | TRBD1 | CAWTPGQVNNSPLHF | TGTGCCTGGACTCCGGGACAGGTGAATAATTCACCCCTCCACTTT
TRBJ1-5 | few | TRBV6-5 | NA | CASSFGSNQPQHF | TGTGCCAGCAGTTTTGGGAGCAATCAGCCCCAGCATTTT
TRBJ1-2 | NA | TRBV29-1 | NA | CSVQGNVGYTF | TGCAGCGTTCAGGGAAACGTTGGCTACACCTTC
TRBJ2-7 | few | TRBV10-3 | TRBD1 | CAIRPGQNLFEQYF | TGTGCCATCAGACCGGGACAGAACCTTTTCGAGCAGTACTTC
TRBJ1-3 | once | TRBV4-3 | NA | CASSQDSSGNTIYF | TGCGCCAGCAGCCAGGACAGCTCTGGAAACACCATATATTTT
TRBJ2-4 | NA | TRBV4-3 | NA | CASSQDASIQYF | TGCGCCAGCAGCCAAGACGCGAGCATTCAGTACTTC
TRBJ2-7 | NA | TRBV7-2 | TRBD1 | CASSLTGGGYEQYF | TGTGCCAGCAGCTTAACAGGGGGCGGGTACGAGCAGTACTTC